Listed below are T cell receptor beta chains from one sample, sequenced in a study of OX40 agonist ivuxolimab in advanced cancers. Sequencing used immunoSEQ multiplex PCR; TCRdb keeps in-frame clones, though not all of them. The repertoire includes under 60,000 clones, approximately 94% of them detected once, and around 12% sits in the top ten. The sample consisted of CD4+ or CD8+ T cells sorted from blood, taken in a trial of the OX40 agonist ivuxolimab. These receptors all come from an adult with an advanced solid tumor such as melanoma, head and neck, liver or kidney cancer. The CDR3 runs from the conserved cysteine through the conserved F or W. Fields, in order: J gene, V gene, clone size, D gene, CDR3 protein, CDR3 DNA. A D gene is named only where the DNA matches it firmly. Clone size is not always given. Where it is, it says once, few, many or a class for expanded clones.

>TRBJ1-3|TRBV6-5|few|-
CASSYWGAQGNTIYF
TGTGCCAGCAGTTACTGGGGGGCGCAAGGAAACACCATATATTTT
>TRBJ2-5|TRBV29-1|-|-
CSVEGSRGQETQYF
TGCAGCGTTGAAGGGTCCAGGGGCCAAGAGACCCAGTACTTC
>TRBJ1-1|TRBV6-5|-|-
CASNQGGLDTEAFF
TGTGCCAGCAACCAGGGTGGTTTGGACACTGAAGCTTTCTTT
>TRBJ2-1|TRBV7-9|-|TRBD1
CASSPRQGNSYNEQFF
TGTGCCAGCAGCCCCCGACAGGGAAATTCCTACAATGAGCAGTTCTTC
>TRBJ1-1|TRBV5-6|-|-
CARSWVREIYTEAFF
TGTGCCCGCAGCTGGGTCCGCGAGATATACACTGAAGCTTTCTTT
>TRBJ2-7|TRBV4-1|-|-
CASSQSGSSYEQYF
TGCGCCAGCAGCCAAAGCGGGTCCTCCTACGAGCAGTACTTC
>TRBJ2-2|TRBV9|once|-
CASSHTVSGQNTGELFF
TGTGCCAGCAGCCATACTGTGTCGGGACAGAACACCGGGGAGCTGTTTTTT
>TRBJ2-2|TRBV5-1|once|-
CASSPGLSGELFF
TGCGCCAGCAGCCCAGGATTATCCGGGGAGCTGTTTTTT
>TRBJ2-1|TRBV7-3|-|-
CASSLIGELYNEQFF
TGTGCCAGCAGCTTAATAGGGGAATTATACAATGAGCAGTTCTTC
>TRBJ2-6|TRBV27|-|TRBD1
CASSFLPGQGTSGANVLTF
TGTGCCAGCAGTTTCCTTCCGGGACAGGGCACCTCTGGGGCCAACGTCCTGACTTTC
>TRBJ2-1|TRBV27|-|-
CASSLGPGWAEQFF
TGTGCCAGCAGTTTGGGGCCAGGGTGGGCTGAGCAGTTCTTC
>TRBJ2-7|TRBV6-6|-|TRBD2
CASRPTSAGEQYF
TGTGCCAGCAGGCCGACTAGCGCAGGCGAGCAGTACTTC
>TRBJ2-5|TRBV9|-|-
CASSGDGRRTQYF
TGTGCCAGCAGCGGGGACGGACGGAGGACCCAGTACTTC
>TRBJ2-5|TRBV5-1|-|-
CASSLAPGGGTQYF
TGCGCCAGCAGCTTGGCCCCAGGGGGGGGGACCCAGTACTTC
>TRBJ1-1|TRBV27|once|-
CASSDPRGLNTEAFF
TGTGCCAGCAGTGACCCAAGAGGGCTGAACACTGAAGCTTTCTTT
>TRBJ2-1|TRBV4-2|-|TRBD2
CASSPFSGGANEQFF
TGTGCCAGCAGCCCTTTTTCGGGAGGGGCCAATGAGCAGTTCTTC
>TRBJ1-4|TRBV9|-|-
CASSGQSEKLFF
TGTGCCAGCAGCGGACAGTCGGAAAAACTGTTTTTT
>TRBJ2-7|TRBV7-2|-|-
CASSSTDNAYEQYF
TGTGCCAGCAGCAGCACCGACAACGCCTACGAGCAGTACTTC
>TRBJ2-1|TRBV6-5|-|-
CASSYGALDEQFF
TGTGCCAGCAGTTACGGGGCCTTGGATGAGCAGTTCTTC
>TRBJ1-1|TRBV28|once|-
CASSPEYSTVGFRAEAFF
TGTGCCAGCAGTCCAGAATATTCGACAGTCGGGTTTCGGGCTGAAGCTTTCTTT
>TRBJ2-7|TRBV29-1|-|-
CSVEVGRGGYEQYF
TGCAGCGTTGAAGTCGGCAGGGGGGGTTACGAGCAGTACTTC
>TRBJ1-5|TRBV27|-|-
CASSLMAGETQPQHF
TGTGCCAGCAGTTTAATGGCAGGGGAGACGCAGCCCCAGCATTTT
>TRBJ2-1|TRBV11-3|-|-
CASSSRHYGYNEQFF
TGTGCCAGCAGCTCCCGGCACTACGGTTACAATGAGCAGTTCTTC
>TRBJ1-2|TRBV7-9|-|-
CASSPRVEDGYTF
TGTGCCAGCAGCCCCAGGGTGGAGGATGGCTACACCTTC
>TRBJ1-1|TRBV4-1|-|-
CASSPRTGQTYKGTEAFF
TGCGCCAGCAGCCCACGGACTGGACAGACTTATAAGGGGACTGAAGCTTTCTTT
>TRBJ2-1|TRBV29-1|once|TRBD2
CSGGLAGPYNEQFF
TGCAGCGGAGGACTAGCGGGACCTTACAATGAGCAGTTCTTC
>TRBJ2-1|TRBV9|-|TRBD1
CASSVGGAGGAIDEQFF
TGTGCCAGCAGCGTAGGAGGAGCAGGGGGCGCGATCGATGAGCAGTTCTTC
>TRBJ1-4|TRBV10-2|few|-
CASSARDTFGGEKLFF
TGCGCCAGCAGCGCTAGGGACACCTTCGGTGGTGAAAAACTGTTTTTT
>TRBJ2-7|TRBV28|-|-
CASRPGQLIYEQYF
TGTGCCAGCAGGCCCGGACAGCTGATCTACGAGCAGTACTTC
>TRBJ2-3|TRBV28|-|TRBD1
CASSPIPRTGATDTQYF
TGTGCCAGCAGTCCGATCCCAAGGACAGGGGCCACAGATACGCAGTATTTT
>TRBJ2-1|TRBV5-4|-|-
CASSLGLGSSYNEQFF
TGTGCGAGCAGCTTGGGGCTTGGGAGCTCCTACAATGAGCAGTTCTTC
>TRBJ1-2|TRBV27|-|TRBD1
CASSFRGGDYGYTF
TGTGCCAGCAGTTTCAGGGGGGGAGACTATGGCTACACCTTC
>TRBJ2-5|TRBV27|-|TRBD2
CASSLSLAGLGLGETQYF
TGTGCCAGCAGTTTATCTCTAGCGGGACTCGGCTTAGGGGAGACCCAGTACTTC
>TRBJ1-2|TRBV4-1|-|-
CASSQEIYEGDHNYGYTF
TGCGCCAGCAGCCAAGAAATTTATGAAGGAGATCATAACTATGGCTACACCTTC
>TRBJ2-7|TRBV5-6|-|TRBD1
CASSPGTGGFYEQYF
TGTGCCAGCAGCCCCGGGACAGGGGGGTTCTACGAGCAGTACTTC
>TRBJ1-1|TRBV15|-|TRBD1
CATSRWDREMNTEAFF
TGTGCCACCAGCAGATGGGACAGGGAAATGAACACTGAAGCTTTCTTT
>TRBJ2-7|TRBV5-5|-|TRBD1
CASSQDRGDGYEQYF
TGTGCCAGCAGCCAGGACAGGGGAGACGGCTACGAGCAGTACTTC
>TRBJ1-5|TRBV5-4|-|-
CASSPGPQSNQPQHF
TGTGCCAGCAGCCCCGGCCCGCAATCGAATCAGCCCCAGCATTTT
>TRBJ2-3|TRBV6-1|-|-
CASSEAGSGATQYF
TGTGCCAGCAGTGAAGCGGGCTCGGGTGCTACGCAGTATTTT
>TRBJ1-1|TRBV15|-|TRBD1
CATSRVPGTGSEAFF
TGTGCCACCAGCAGAGTACCTGGGACAGGGAGCGAAGCTTTCTTT
>TRBJ2-5|TRBV29-1|-|-
CSVDLGEETQYF
TGCAGCGTTGATCTGGGTGAAGAGACCCAGTACTTC
>TRBJ2-7|TRBV4-1|-|TRBD1
CASSQVTGGTYEQYF
TGCGCCAGCAGCCAAGTGACAGGGGGAACCTACGAGCAGTACTTC
>TRBJ1-5|TRBV5-5|once|-
CASSLGIGDSNQPQHF
TGTGCCAGCAGCTTGGGTATTGGGGATAGCAATCAGCCCCAGCATTTT
>TRBJ2-1|TRBV28|-|-
CASTNFGTFNEQFF
TGTGCCAGCACGAACTTCGGGACGTTTAATGAGCAGTTCTTC
>TRBJ1-2|TRBV5-4|-|-
CAGVDGYYGYTF
TGTGCCGGAGTGGACGGCTACTATGGCTACACCTTC
>TRBJ2-5|TRBV9|few|TRBD2
CASSVASSGGETQYF
TGTGCCAGCAGCGTAGCTAGTAGCGGGGGGGAGACCCAGTACTTC
>TRBJ2-3|TRBV5-6|-|TRBD1
CASSTPGQGLTTDTQYF
TGTGCCAGCAGCACGCCGGGACAGGGTTTGACCACAGATACGCAGTATTTT
>TRBJ1-2|TRBV12-2|-|-
CASRLVGNREIGGYTF
TGTGCAAGTCGCTTAGTAGGAAACAGGGAAATCGGTGGCTACACCTTC
>TRBJ1-1|TRBV9|few|-
CASSVGRGDTEAFF
TGTGCCAGCAGCGTAGGGAGGGGAGACACTGAAGCTTTCTTT
>TRBJ2-7|TRBV7-8|-|TRBD1
CASLISDWTGAHEQYF
TGTGCCAGCCTCATATCAGACTGGACAGGGGCTCACGAGCAGTACTTC
>TRBJ1-2|TRBV27|-|-
CASMGGESNYGYTF
TGTGCCAGCATGGGGGGCGAATCTAACTATGGCTACACCTTC
>TRBJ1-1|TRBV6-6|-|-
CASSSNTEAFF
TGTGCCAGCAGCAGCAACACTGAAGCTTTCTTT
>TRBJ1-5|TRBV28|-|-
CASSVGPSNQPQHF
TGTGCCAGCAGTGTGGGACCGAGCAATCAGCCCCAGCATTTT